These T cell receptor beta chains were read from a single sample in a study of cytomegalovirus exposure and HLA in healthy donors. Data came from immunoSEQ multiplex PCR; TCRdb stores just in-frame clones and leaves some out. The sample yields about 120,000 clones, over 65% seen once. Sequencing used PBMCs. The receptor set was obtained from a woman aged 25 to 39 in good health and CMV-seropositive. Each CDR3 is given with its conserved first and last residue.

>TRBV29-1|TRBJ2-5
CSGQTPGPETQYF
>TRBV7-4|TRBJ2-7
CASNPIKRKDCEQYF
>TRBV5-1|TRBJ2-5
CASRGLAGGGETQYF
>TRBV9|TRBJ1-6
CASSVQGVPNSPLHF
>TRBV7-2|TRBJ1-2
CASSPSSGTGLYGYTF
>TRBV4-1|TRBJ2-6
CASSQDGRGSSGANVLTF
>TRBV7-9|TRBJ2-6
CASSSLLAGGQAAANVLTF
>TRBV28|TRBJ1-6
CASPTLKEGADYNSPLHF
>TRBV5-4|TRBJ1-2
CASSGGQDYGYTF
>TRBV7-9|TRBJ2-5
CASSLEGLARPETQYF
>TRBV4-2|TRBJ2-1
CASSQYFIGGLAGGRNEQFF
>TRBV5-5|TRBJ2-3
CASSLGPTAGALADTQYF
>TRBV5-1|TRBJ2-1
CASRSGGFRYEQFF
>TRBV7-2|TRBJ2-3
CASSYGQGVDTQYF
>TRBV7-2|TRBJ1-5
CASSLGDRDGQPQHF
>TRBV5-1|TRBJ2-4
CASSPTTAGSDIQYF
>TRBV19|TRBJ1-1
CASSIKDYRLNTEAFF
>TRBV30|TRBJ2-2
CALVTENTGELFF
>TRBV4-3|TRBJ2-7
CASSQGLATYEQYF
>TRBV7-8|TRBJ1-1
CASTLHTEAFF
>TRBV30|TRBJ2-6
CACTGVEGANVLTF
>TRBV6-6|TRBJ1-2
CASSPGQGRGYTF
>TRBV19|TRBJ2-5
CASSIFLREGRQETQYF
>TRBV7-9|TRBJ1-1
CASSLYNSEAFF
>TRBV7-9|TRBJ2-3
CASSGGADTQYF
>TRBV5-4|TRBJ2-5
CASSSQDSGETQYF
>TRBV5-4|TRBJ2-5
CASSLYGGVETQYF
>TRBV5-1|TRBJ2-5
CASSLSRVEETQYF
>TRBV5-1|TRBJ1-2
CASSPAALRGGYTF
>TRBV5-1|TRBJ2-5
CASSPSPTGGAGAQYF
>TRBV7-9|TRBJ1-1
CASSTPGTLEAFF
>TRBV5-1|TRBJ2-3
CASSLTGQGDTQYF
>TRBV5-4|TRBJ1-5
CASIPPGGNQPQHF
>TRBV15|TRBJ1-1
CATSETRTEGTEAFF
>TRBV7-2|TRBJ1-4
CASSIDGTSEKLFF
>TRBV5-5|TRBJ2-1
CASSLEGAGHNEQFF
>TRBV6-1|TRBJ2-1
CASRPSGTAYNEQFF
>TRBV30|TRBJ1-2
CAWSVGRGWTRGGYGYTF
>TRBV4-2|TRBJ2-1
CASSQTGGAYNEQFF
>TRBV28|TRBJ1-5
CASSFRDYSNQPQHF
>TRBV6-1|TRBJ2-5
CASRGLAGEQETQYF
>TRBV4-1|TRBJ2-2
CASSRPGTGQTGELFF
>TRBV7-7|TRBJ2-7
CANPTGGFYEQYF
>TRBV5-1|TRBJ1-2
CASSPTGGANGYTF
>TRBV6-1|TRBJ1-1
CASGDRGGRSTEAFF
>TRBV6-6|TRBJ1-2
CASSPSAGNYGYTF
>TRBV30|TRBJ1-1
CAWSRDRYTEAFF
>TRBV7-3|TRBJ1-4
CASSLPITGINEKLFF
>TRBV6-4|TRBJ2-3
CASSAGTGRTDTQYF